This T cell receptor beta chain was retrieved from a study of blood T cell repertoires in COVID-19. Overall study: In each case, the material was cDNA or gDNA derived from T cells, B-cell-depleted T cells, or PBMCs.

Clones were sequenced by immunoSEQ multiplex PCR, and TCRdb holds only the in-frame ones, with some missing. The table lists about half a million clones, 70% to 90% of them singletons. Germline lookup yields CDR1 SNHLY and CDR2 FYNNEI. Trimming removed 0 bases from V and 7 bases from J, with 10 bases in between. The CDR3 loop spans 14 amino acids. Sample: peripheral blood. The chain couples TRBV2 to TRBJ2-1, with D unresolved. The receptor's source is a human donor in a cohort sampled during active COVID-19. For the CDR3, the DNA is TGTGCCAGCAGTGAAGCGTATCTCTTGAATGAGCAGTTCTTC. It translates to CASSEAYLLNEQFF.